A selection of T cell receptor beta chains follows, all from one sample in a study of blood T cells in healthy people across ages. TCRdb passed the 5' RACE reads through MiXCR, listing each CDR3 protein once. The sample shows roughly 1,500,000 distinct CDR3 sequences, roughly 32% of them seen only once. The specimen sequenced was blood. These receptors were obtained from a woman aged 25-40 years in good health. Both conserved end residues are part of each CDR3. Each record gives: V gene, clone size, J gene, D gene, CDR3 DNA, CDR3 protein. The D gene is left open where the match is weak. The size of a clone is reported for some rows only, either as once, few or many, or as a class for expanded clones.

V: TRBV13; size: few; J: TRBJ2-7; D: TRBD2; DNA: TGTGCCAGCAGCTCCTCCGGGACTAGGCGCGAGCAGTACTTC; CDR3: CASSSSGTRREQYF
V: TRBV19; size: few; J: TRBJ2-7; D: TRBD1; DNA: TGTGCCAGTAGTCCCAGGGGGACAGGACTCTACGAGCAGTACTTC; CDR3: CASSPRGTGLYEQYF
V: TRBV20-1; size: -; J: TRBJ1-6; D: -; DNA: TGCAGTGCTAGGGGGACCGGGGTTTCGCGTTCACCCCTCCACTTT; CDR3: CSARGTGVSRSPLHF
V: TRBV20-1; size: few; J: TRBJ1-2; D: -; DNA: TGCAGTGCTAGGAGAGACCTCTATGGCTACACCTTC; CDR3: CSARRDLYGYTF
V: TRBV12-3/TRBV12-4; size: -; J: TRBJ2-1; D: -; DNA: TGTGCCAGCAGTTTTAGGGTTAGCTCCTACAATGAGCAGTTCTTC; CDR3: CASSFRVSSYNEQFF
V: TRBV29-1; size: -; J: TRBJ2-3; D: TRBD2; DNA: TGCAGCGCCCCCGGGACTAACGACACAGATACGCAGTATTTT; CDR3: CSAPGTNDTDTQYF
V: TRBV27; size: few; J: TRBJ2-3; D: TRBD2; DNA: TGTGCCAGCAGTCTAAGGACTAGCGTGGTCACAGATACGCAGTATTTT; CDR3: CASSLRTSVVTDTQYF
V: TRBV12-3/TRBV12-4; size: few; J: TRBJ2-1; D: -; DNA: TGTGCCAGCAGTTTTCAGGTATACGAGCAGTTCTTC; CDR3: CASSFQVYEQFF
V: TRBV5-5; size: -; J: TRBJ1-2; D: -; DNA: TGTGCCAGCAGTTCTTACCTGTCGGGGGGAGGCTACACCTTC; CDR3: CASSSYLSGGGYTF
V: TRBV5-6; size: -; J: TRBJ2-1; D: -; DNA: TGTGCCAGCAGCTTGATTGGGCAGCTTAATGAGCAGTTCTTC; CDR3: CASSLIGQLNEQFF
V: TRBV5-8; size: -; J: TRBJ2-2; D: -; DNA: TGTGCCAGCAGCACACAGGGGCGGGGAAAAGCGAACACCGGGGAGCTGTTTTTT; CDR3: CASSTQGRGKANTGELFF
V: TRBV14; size: once; J: TRBJ2-1; D: -; DNA: TGTGCCAGCAGCCAAGACTCGGGGGCTTTGGGGAATGAGCAGTTCTTC; CDR3: CASSQDSGALGNEQFF
V: TRBV12-3/TRBV12-4; size: few; J: TRBJ1-1; D: -; DNA: TGTGCCAGCAGTTTGAATCGGGAAGCTTTCTTT; CDR3: CASSLNREAFF
V: TRBV20-1; size: few; J: TRBJ2-5; D: -; DNA: TGCAGTGTTACACTCGGCCCGGGGGAGACCCAGTACTTC; CDR3: CSVTLGPGETQYF
V: TRBV29-1; size: few; J: TRBJ2-2; D: TRBD2; DNA: TGCAGCGTTGAACGGGGGGGTAACTACACCGGGGAGCTGTTTTTT; CDR3: CSVERGGNYTGELFF
V: TRBV25-1; size: few; J: TRBJ2-1; D: -; DNA: TGTGCCAGCAGCAGTTGGGGGCAGAATAACAATGAGCAGTTCTTC; CDR3: CASSSWGQNNNEQFF
V: TRBV5-1; size: -; J: TRBJ2-1; D: -; DNA: TGCGCCAGCAGCTCCCGGGGTAGTGGTGAGCAGTTCTTC; CDR3: CASSSRGSGEQFF
V: TRBV5-1; size: -; J: TRBJ1-2; D: TRBD1; DNA: TGCGCCAGCAGCGCTGGGACAGAATCAAGCTATGGCTACACCTTC; CDR3: CASSAGTESSYGYTF
V: TRBV6-5; size: -; J: TRBJ1-4; D: -; DNA: TGTGTCAGCAGTTACGGGGGGGCAGGTGAAAAACTGTTTTTT; CDR3: CVSSYGGAGEKLFF
V: TRBV5-6; size: -; J: TRBJ2-1; D: -; DNA: TGTGCCAGCAGCTTGGTTAGGGGGGCCATCTACAATGAGCAGTTCTTC; CDR3: CASSLVRGAIYNEQFF
V: TRBV10-2; size: -; J: TRBJ2-7; D: TRBD2; DNA: TGCGCCAGCGGGACTAGCGGGAGGGCCCCGAGCTCCTACGAGCAGTACTTC; CDR3: CASGTSGRAPSSYEQYF
V: TRBV27; size: -; J: TRBJ2-7; D: TRBD2; DNA: TGTGCCACCGGCAGACTAGCGGGGCCTTCCTACGAGCAGTACTTC; CDR3: CATGRLAGPSYEQYF
V: TRBV12-3/TRBV12-4; size: few; J: TRBJ2-2; D: TRBD1; DNA: TGTGCCAGCAGCTGGGGCGGGACAGGGGACACCGGGGAGCTGTTTTTT; CDR3: CASSWGGTGDTGELFF
V: TRBV3-1; size: -; J: TRBJ2-7; D: -; DNA: TGTGCCAGCAGCCAAGAGAGGGGGGGACCTAAAACCTACGAGCAGTACTTC; CDR3: CASSQERGGPKTYEQYF
V: TRBV9; size: -; J: TRBJ2-7; D: TRBD2; DNA: TGTGCCAGCAGCGCAACGGGGGGACTAGGCTTTGAAGAGCAGTACTTC; CDR3: CASSATGGLGFEEQYF
V: TRBV29-1; size: few; J: TRBJ1-2; D: -; DNA: TGCAGCGTCGGGGACGGAAAAGCTAACTATGGCTACACCTTC; CDR3: CSVGDGKANYGYTF
V: TRBV2; size: many; J: TRBJ2-7; D: TRBD1; DNA: TGTGCCAGCAGTGACCCGCCGGCGGGACAGGCCACCTACGAGCAGTACTTC; CDR3: CASSDPPAGQATYEQYF
V: TRBV3-1; size: few; J: TRBJ2-1; D: -; DNA: TGTGCCAGCAGCCAAGGGAACAGTTTACACAATGAGCAGTTCTTC; CDR3: CASSQGNSLHNEQFF
V: TRBV9; size: -; J: TRBJ2-5; D: TRBD2; DNA: TGTACCAGCAGCGAAACTAGCGGGAGTGAGACCCAGTACTTC; CDR3: CTSSETSGSETQYF
V: TRBV7-6; size: few; J: TRBJ2-3; D: -; DNA: TGTGCCAGCAGCTTAAGCGACAGAAACACAGATACGCAGTATTTT; CDR3: CASSLSDRNTDTQYF
V: TRBV27; size: few; J: TRBJ2-7; D: TRBD1; DNA: TGTGCCAACACGGGGAAGGGGGCCGAGCAGTACTTC; CDR3: CANTGKGAEQYF
V: TRBV7-2; size: few; J: TRBJ1-1; D: TRBD1; DNA: TGTGCCAGCAGCGCCCGGACAGGGGGGGACACTGAAGCTTTCTTT; CDR3: CASSARTGGDTEAFF
V: TRBV15; size: -; J: TRBJ1-2; D: TRBD1; DNA: TGTGCCACCAGCAGACTGGGACAGGACTATGGCTACACCTTC; CDR3: CATSRLGQDYGYTF
V: TRBV5-6; size: few; J: TRBJ2-1; D: TRBD2; DNA: TGTGCCAGCAGTCTGGTAGCGGGTCTGAGGGATGAGCAGTTCTTC; CDR3: CASSLVAGLRDEQFF
V: TRBV7-9; size: few; J: TRBJ2-2; D: -; DNA: TGTGCCAGCAGCTCACCAACAGGGACCAACGGGGAGCTGTTTTTT; CDR3: CASSSPTGTNGELFF
V: TRBV9; size: -; J: TRBJ2-1; D: -; DNA: TGTGCCAGCAGCGTAGGGGGAGTATTGAATGAGCAGTTCTTC; CDR3: CASSVGGVLNEQFF
V: TRBV25-1; size: -; J: TRBJ2-1; D: TRBD1; DNA: TGTGCCAGCAGACAGACAGGGGGTCGTCACAATGAGCAGTTCTTC; CDR3: CASRQTGGRHNEQFF
V: TRBV20-1; size: -; J: TRBJ2-6; D: -; DNA: TGCAGTGCTCCTACCGAGGCCAACGTCCTGACTTTC; CDR3: CSAPTEANVLTF
V: TRBV12-3/TRBV12-4; size: -; J: TRBJ2-2; D: -; DNA: TGTGCCAGCACCCTAGGTGGGAAGGCCGGGGAGCTGTTTTTT; CDR3: CASTLGGKAGELFF
V: TRBV2; size: -; J: TRBJ1-2; D: TRBD1; DNA: TGTGCCAGCAGTATAACGGACAGGGCTCACGGCTACACCTTC; CDR3: CASSITDRAHGYTF
V: TRBV12-3/TRBV12-4; size: -; J: TRBJ2-4; D: TRBD1; DNA: TGTGCCAGCAGGCCCGGGACAGCGACACAGTACTTC; CDR3: CASRPGTATQYF
V: TRBV27; size: few; J: TRBJ2-3; D: -; DNA: TGTGCCAGCAGTTCCCTCACTCTAAGCACAGATACGCAGTATTTT; CDR3: CASSSLTLSTDTQYF
V: TRBV3-1; size: -; J: TRBJ2-7; D: -; DNA: TGTGCCAGCAGCCAAGTGGCGCCGATGGGGGGCGAGCAGTACTTC; CDR3: CASSQVAPMGGEQYF
V: TRBV9; size: few; J: TRBJ2-7; D: -; DNA: TGTGCCAGCAGCGCCCGGGACTTCCCCTACGAGCAGTACTTC; CDR3: CASSARDFPYEQYF
V: TRBV27; size: few; J: TRBJ2-1; D: -; DNA: TGTGCCAGCAGTTCGGGACGTCACAATGAGCAGTTCTTC; CDR3: CASSSGRHNEQFF
V: TRBV6-1; size: -; J: TRBJ1-4; D: -; DNA: TGTGCCAGCAGTGGGATTGTCGACCGACCAATTAATGAAAAACTGTTTTTT; CDR3: CASSGIVDRPINEKLFF
V: TRBV5-6; size: few; J: TRBJ2-3; D: TRBD1; DNA: TGTGCCAGCAGCAGAAGACAGGGTGGGGATACGCAGTATTTT; CDR3: CASSRRQGGDTQYF
V: TRBV13; size: few; J: TRBJ2-3; D: -; DNA: TGTGCCAGCAGCTTATCCCCGGGGGCCGACACAGATACGCAGTATTTT; CDR3: CASSLSPGADTDTQYF
V: TRBV20-1; size: few; J: TRBJ1-1; D: TRBD1; DNA: TGCAGTGCTGGGCCCGGGACAGTGAACACTGAAGCTTTCTTT; CDR3: CSAGPGTVNTEAFF